The clone carrying this T cell receptor beta chain came up a few times. Its antigen is not identified. Gene names denote mouse genes. Using CD4, CD8alpha, NKG2D, NKG2ACE and other markers, pooled cutaneous lymph node cells were sorted. The sample belongs to a study of CD8+ T cells in alopecia areata. Study as a whole: Female C3H/HeJ mice aged about 7-11 weeks received skin from roughly 6-12-month-old C3H/HeJ donors with spontaneous alopecia.

Once RNA had been extracted, it was reverse transcribed into cDNA to act as the sequencing template. The repertoire was sequenced with immunoSEQ multiplex PCR; TCRdb's copy has only in-frame clones and lacks some. The sample has 270,000 or so clones, none seen only once. Study-level results: Higher clonality than in normal scalp was seen in lesional scalp, especially alopecia totalis/universalis. Besides other cells, scalp samples also yield sequences of resident alphabeta T cells from normal skin.

Sequencing was done on a sample of CD4+ T cells sorted from a lymph node. This TCR derives from a C3H/HeJ mouse with alopecia areata. This strain's MHC haplotype is H2-k.

The sequenced part of the CDR3 DNA is TGCACCTGCTGGGGGGGAAACACCGGG. Translation gives CTCWGGNTG. The whole CDR3 sequence reads CTCWGGNTGQLYF. The rearrangement joins TRBV1 to TRBJ2-2; 8 bases line up with TRBD2. The read halts 4 residues ahead of the CDR3 end, with the missing end drawn from the germline J gene. Germline assignment: CDR1 NSQYPW and CDR2 LRSPGD (reference sequence). V gave up 8 bases and J gave up 1 base; unmatched junction bases: 0. The CDR3 spans 13 residues.